Listed below are T cell receptor beta chains from one sample, sequenced in a study of CD8+ T cells in alopecia areata. Produced via immunoSEQ multiplex PCR; TCRdb's table is partial and in-frame only. Of 140,000 or so clones listed, 62% are singletons. Sequencing was done on a sample of CD8+ T cells sorted from blood. The receptors shown here come from a human donor in good health. CDR3s include the opening cysteine and the closing phenylalanine or tryptophan. Each record gives: CDR3 protein, CDR3 DNA, clone size, D gene, V gene, J gene. The D gene is left open where the match is weak. Only part of the rows carry a size: once, few, many, or a class if the clone is expanded.

CDR3: CASSSSWGPYEQYF
DNA: TGCGCCAGCAGTAGCTCCTGGGGGCCTTACGAGCAGTACTTC
size: .
D: .
V: TRBV5-1
J: TRBJ2-7

CDR3: CASTKGGGYTF
DNA: TGTGCCAGCACAAAAGGAGGTGGCTACACCTTC
size: .
D: .
V: TRBV11-2
J: TRBJ1-2

CDR3: CASSLLADQETQYF
DNA: TGTGCCAGCAGCTTACTAGCGGACCAAGAGACCCAGTACTTC
size: .
D: TRBD2
V: TRBV7-9
J: TRBJ2-5

CDR3: CAWSGQSTEAFF
DNA: TGTGCCTGGAGTGGACAGAGCACTGAAGCTTTCTTT
size: .
D: .
V: TRBV30
J: TRBJ1-1

CDR3: CSVEGRNYGYTF
DNA: TGCAGCGTTGAGGGCAGAAACTATGGCTACACCTTC
size: .
D: .
V: TRBV29-1
J: TRBJ1-2

CDR3: CSVGEETRDRGADTQYF
DNA: TGCAGCGTTGGCGAGGAGACGCGGGACAGGGGAGCAGATACGCAGTATTTT
size: .
D: TRBD1
V: TRBV29-1
J: TRBJ2-3

CDR3: CASSLLSSSNEQFF
DNA: TGTGCCAGCAGTTTATTATCCTCCAGCAATGAGCAGTTCTTC
size: .
D: .
V: TRBV27
J: TRBJ2-1

CDR3: CAWNLPSYEQYF
DNA: TGTGCCTGGAACCTGCCCTCCTACGAGCAGTACTTC
size: .
D: .
V: TRBV30
J: TRBJ2-7

CDR3: CASSQDGRPSGRASEQYF
DNA: TGCGCCAGCAGCCAAGATGGGCGGCCTAGCGGGAGGGCATCCGAGCAGTACTTC
size: .
D: TRBD2
V: TRBV4-1
J: TRBJ2-7

CDR3: CSVVGSLANEPEQFF
DNA: TGCAGCGTTGTGGGGAGTCTAGCGAACGAACCTGAGCAGTTCTTC
size: .
D: .
V: TRBV29-1
J: TRBJ2-1

CDR3: CASSDSTGADTQYF
DNA: TGTGCCAGCAGTGACTCGACAGGGGCAGATACGCAGTATTTT
size: .
D: TRBD1
V: TRBV2
J: TRBJ2-3

CDR3: CAWSAGVSTDTQYF
DNA: TGTGCCTGGAGTGCGGGAGTGAGCACAGATACGCAGTATTTT
size: .
D: .
V: TRBV30
J: TRBJ2-3

CDR3: CASSNPDRANQPQHF
DNA: TGTGCCAGCAGCAACCCCGACAGGGCGAATCAGCCCCAGCATTTT
size: .
D: TRBD1
V: TRBV4-2
J: TRBJ1-5

CDR3: CASSGGEGAPDRRYGYTF
DNA: TGTGCCAGCAGCGGCGGCGAGGGGGCGCCCGACAGAAGATATGGCTACACCTTC
size: .
D: TRBD1
V: TRBV9
J: TRBJ1-2

CDR3: CASSSWGITDTQYF
DNA: TGTGCCAGCAGCTCCTGGGGGATCACAGATACGCAGTATTTT
size: .
D: .
V: TRBV5-4
J: TRBJ2-3

CDR3: CASSQTGPSGANVLTF
DNA: TGTGCCAGCAGCCAAACAGGGCCCTCTGGGGCCAACGTCCTGACTTTC
size: few
D: .
V: TRBV14
J: TRBJ2-6

CDR3: CASRGGVNTEAFF
DNA: TGTGCCAGCAGGGGAGGGGTGAACACTGAAGCTTTCTTT
size: .
D: .
V: TRBV28
J: TRBJ1-1

CDR3: CASSFQTANTEAFF
DNA: TGTGCCAGCAGCTTTCAAACAGCGAACACTGAAGCTTTCTTT
size: few
D: .
V: TRBV5-6
J: TRBJ1-1

CDR3: CASGRWLAGDWVDEQFF
DNA: TGTGCCAGCGGTCGGTGGCTAGCGGGAGATTGGGTCGATGAGCAGTTCTTC
size: .
D: TRBD2
V: TRBV7-9
J: TRBJ2-1

CDR3: CSVGGPGRGPTDTQYF
DNA: TGCAGCGTTGGAGGGCCAGGGAGGGGGCCTACAGATACGCAGTATTTT
size: .
D: .
V: TRBV29-1
J: TRBJ2-3

CDR3: CSVLGGTGEETQYF
DNA: TGCAGCGTCCTGGGGGGGACAGGGGAAGAGACCCAGTACTTC
size: .
D: TRBD1
V: TRBV29-1
J: TRBJ2-5

CDR3: CASSLADSYEQYF
DNA: TGTGCCAGCAGTTTAGCAGATAGCTACGAGCAGTACTTC
size: .
D: .
V: TRBV28
J: TRBJ2-7

CDR3: CASSSTSSSYNEQFF
DNA: TGTGCCAGCAGCTCTACTAGCAGCTCCTACAATGAGCAGTTCTTC
size: .
D: .
V: TRBV13
J: TRBJ2-1

CDR3: CASSRSGSSYNEQFF
DNA: TGTGCCAGCTCACGAAGCGGGAGCTCCTACAATGAGCAGTTCTTC
size: few
D: TRBD2
V: TRBV18
J: TRBJ2-1

CDR3: CASRPQGWSYEQYF
DNA: TGTGCCAGCAGGCCCCAGGGTTGGTCCTACGAGCAGTACTTC
size: .
D: .
V: TRBV27
J: TRBJ2-7

CDR3: CASSLGTGVGNTIYF
DNA: TGTGCCAGCAGCTTGGGGACAGGGGTAGGAAACACCATATATTTT
size: .
D: TRBD1
V: TRBV11-2
J: TRBJ1-3

CDR3: CSVEGRGRGSTEAFF
DNA: TGCAGCGTTGAGGGCAGGGGGCGAGGGAGCACTGAAGCTTTCTTT
size: .
D: TRBD1
V: TRBV29-1
J: TRBJ1-1

CDR3: CSVGRGNYGYTF
DNA: TGCAGCGTTGGCAGGGGGAACTATGGCTACACCTTC
size: .
D: TRBD1
V: TRBV29-1
J: TRBJ1-2

CDR3: CASSVNAGGPEELFF
DNA: TGTGCCAGCAGCGTAAACGCGGGAGGGCCAGAGGAGCTGTTTTTT
size: .
D: TRBD2
V: TRBV9
J: TRBJ2-2

CDR3: CSVEKASRKKETQYF
DNA: TGCAGCGTTGAAAAGGCTAGCCGAAAGAAAGAGACCCAGTACTTC
size: few
D: .
V: TRBV29-1
J: TRBJ2-5

CDR3: CASSGTNTGTSNNEQFF
DNA: TGTGCCAGCAGTGGAACAAATACCGGGACTAGCAACAATGAGCAGTTCTTC
size: .
D: TRBD2
V: TRBV9
J: TRBJ2-1

CDR3: CASTPYAGELFF
DNA: TGTGCCAGCACCCCCTACGCCGGGGAGCTGTTTTTT
size: .
D: .
V: TRBV2
J: TRBJ2-2

CDR3: CASSFGTMGNQPQHF
DNA: TGCGCCAGCAGCTTTGGGACCATGGGGAATCAGCCCCAGCATTTT
size: .
D: .
V: TRBV5-1
J: TRBJ1-5

CDR3: CASSSEGRSSYNEQFF
DNA: TGTGCCAGCAGCTCCGAGGGACGGAGCTCCTACAATGAGCAGTTCTTC
size: .
D: .
V: TRBV7-9
J: TRBJ2-1

CDR3: CATSRETAPQETQYF
DNA: TGTGCCACCAGCAGAGAGACTGCCCCACAAGAGACCCAGTACTTC
size: .
D: .
V: TRBV15
J: TRBJ2-5

CDR3: CASSFGTEAFF
DNA: TGCGCCAGCAGCTTTGGAACTGAAGCTTTCTTT
size: .
D: .
V: TRBV5-1
J: TRBJ1-1

CDR3: CASSLGGANSYEQYF
DNA: TGTGCCAGCAGCTTGGGGGGGGCGAACTCTTACGAGCAGTACTTC
size: .
D: .
V: TRBV5-4
J: TRBJ2-7

CDR3: CASSFRQGRTTEAFF
DNA: TGCGCCAGCAGCTTCCGACAGGGAAGGACCACTGAAGCTTTCTTT
size: .
D: TRBD1
V: TRBV4-1
J: TRBJ1-1

CDR3: CASSLGYTYEQYF
DNA: TGTGCCAGCAGCTTAGGGTATACCTACGAGCAGTACTTC
size: .
D: .
V: TRBV5-6
J: TRBJ2-7

CDR3: CASSLSAASEETQYF
DNA: TGTGCCAGCAGTTTAAGTGCAGCGTCCGAAGAGACCCAGTACTTC
size: few
D: .
V: TRBV28
J: TRBJ2-5

CDR3: CASSQDGGLAGEEYQETQYF
DNA: TGTGCCAGCAGCCAAGACGGGGGACTAGCGGGAGAGGAGTACCAAGAGACCCAGTACTTC
size: .
D: TRBD2
V: TRBV4-2
J: TRBJ2-5

CDR3: CSVEKTGSGELFF
DNA: TGCAGCGTTGAGAAGACAGGGTCCGGGGAGCTGTTTTTT
size: .
D: TRBD1
V: TRBV29-1
J: TRBJ2-2

CDR3: CASSKPGEETQYF
DNA: TGTGCCAGCAGTAAACCGGGAGAAGAGACCCAGTACTTC
size: .
D: .
V: TRBV27
J: TRBJ2-5

CDR3: CASSLDRVSGYTF
DNA: TGTGCCAGCAGTCTTGACAGGGTTTCTGGCTACACCTTC
size: .
D: TRBD1
V: TRBV27
J: TRBJ1-2

CDR3: CASSQGGYYGYTF
DNA: TGTGCCAGCAGCCAAGGGGGTTACTATGGCTACACCTTC
size: few
D: .
V: TRBV14
J: TRBJ1-2

CDR3: CASSPAAREQYF
DNA: TGTGCCAGCAGCCCCGCCGCTCGCGAGCAGTACTTC
size: .
D: .
V: TRBV7-9
J: TRBJ2-7

CDR3: CASSDRDIILAETQYF
DNA: TGTGCCAGCAGTGACCGGGACATCATACTTGCAGAGACCCAGTACTTC
size: .
D: .
V: TRBV6-1
J: TRBJ2-5

CDR3: CAWRIRGMETQYF
DNA: TGTGCCTGGAGGATCAGGGGGATGGAGACCCAGTACTTC
size: .
D: TRBD1
V: TRBV30
J: TRBJ2-5

CDR3: CSTSHRGNYNEQFF
DNA: TGCAGCACTTCGCACAGGGGTAACTACAATGAGCAGTTCTTC
size: .
D: TRBD1
V: TRBV29-1
J: TRBJ2-1

CDR3: CASSLGASGDIQYF
DNA: TGTGCCAGCAGCTTAGGGGCCTCCGGGGACATTCAGTACTTC
size: few
D: .
V: TRBV11-2
J: TRBJ2-4

CDR3: CSVVGLAVQETQYF
DNA: TGCAGCGTCGTGGGACTAGCGGTCCAAGAGACCCAGTACTTC
size: .
D: TRBD2
V: TRBV29-1
J: TRBJ2-5